This T cell receptor beta chain derives from a study of cytomegalovirus exposure and HLA in healthy donors. Study-level results: That first-cohort TCR clusters tended to co-occur in the 120 or so validation repertoires was found in a later analysis. The listing of fewer than 200 TCR beta chains classed them as cytomegalovirus-associated.

Measured with immunoSEQ multiplex PCR; TCRdb has only the in-frame clones, and not every one. Seen here are 100,000 or so clones, approximately 86% observed once, and the top ten hold over 3%. As concerns this clone: Its antigen is still unknown.

Per germline, CDR1 SGHVS and CDR2 FQNEAQ. The CDR3 consists of 16 residues. The V gene end was trimmed by 1 base and the J gene end by 6 bases; junction bases not matched to a gene: 10. This rearrangement joins TRBV7-8 to TRBJ2-7; 9 bases are a match to TRBD1. The clonotype comes from a woman aged 18 to 35 in good health and CMV-seropositive. The specimen was PBMCs. The DNA of the CDR3 is TGTGCCAGCAGCTTAGGATACAGGGGGCAAAAGGGCGAGCAGTACTTC. Translating gives CASSLGYRGQKGEQYF.